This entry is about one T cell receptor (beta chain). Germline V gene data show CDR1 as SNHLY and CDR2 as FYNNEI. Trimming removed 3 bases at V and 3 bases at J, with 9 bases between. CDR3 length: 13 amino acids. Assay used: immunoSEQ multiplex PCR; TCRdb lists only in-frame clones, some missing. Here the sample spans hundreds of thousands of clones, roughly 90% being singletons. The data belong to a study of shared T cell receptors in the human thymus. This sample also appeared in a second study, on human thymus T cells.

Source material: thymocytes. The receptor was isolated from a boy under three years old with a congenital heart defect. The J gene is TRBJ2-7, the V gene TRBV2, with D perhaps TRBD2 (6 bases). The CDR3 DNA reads TGTGCCAGCAGTGACGGCGGGATCTACGAGCAGTACTTC. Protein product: CASSDGGIYEQYF.